Listed below are T cell receptor beta chains from one sample, sequenced in a study of response to subunit inactivated influenza vaccine. TCRdb reprocessed the RT-PCR reads with MiXCR, giving one entry per CDR3 protein. The sample has hundreds of thousands of distinct CDR3 sequences; roughly 14% are singletons. The source material was PBMCs from blood, sampled around two weeks before vaccination. The origin of the receptors is a man aged 45 to 65 who received an inactivated influenza vaccine. Each CDR3 is given with its conserved first and last residue. Only part of the rows carry a size: once, few, many, or a class if the clone is expanded.

v_call	clone_size	j_call	cdr3_aa
TRBV4-3	.	TRBJ2-1	CASTAKIAGGSYNEQFF
TRBV5-6	.	TRBJ1-1	CASSLAGTGPGRTEAFF
TRBV4-3	.	TRBJ1-2	CASSQWGGSYTF
TRBV2	.	TRBJ2-3	CASRRSGAADTQYF
TRBV7-9	few	TRBJ1-1	CASSFLGQGNTEAFF
TRBV29-1	.	TRBJ2-5	CSVHRGGETQYF
TRBV5-4	few	TRBJ2-2	CASSFSQGTTGELFF
TRBV5-1	few	TRBJ2-3	CASSPNSGRPTDTQYF
TRBV5-4	.	TRBJ2-3	CASRASGGASDTQYF
TRBV12-3/TRBV12-4	.	TRBJ1-4	CASSLSRILRGKLFF
TRBV5-1	.	TRBJ2-7	CASSLWGEDEQYF
TRBV30	few	TRBJ2-5	CAWSVSSGGQRRAQETQYF
TRBV7-2	.	TRBJ2-6	CASSPSGARGANVLTF
TRBV6-2/TRBV6-3	few	TRBJ1-6	CASNRGPEYPLHF
TRBV18	few	TRBJ1-3	CASSPRQGGNTIYF
TRBV4-3	.	TRBJ2-7	CASSHSAQGSYEQYF
TRBV11-2	many	TRBJ2-3	CASSQSGTENTDTQYF
TRBV29-1	few	TRBJ2-7	CSVGGGLNTYEQYF
TRBV12-3/TRBV12-4	few	TRBJ2-1	CASSLGRGEFF
TRBV19	many	TRBJ2-7	CASKRGPSSYEQYF
TRBV15	many	TRBJ2-1	CATSKTSGRIEFHEQFF
TRBV28	many	TRBJ2-7	CASSLRAPYEQYF
TRBV6-2/TRBV6-3	.	TRBJ2-7	CASSYAGPPRDEQYF
TRBV12-3/TRBV12-4	few	TRBJ2-2	CASSVLGNTGELFF
TRBV10-3	many	TRBJ1-1	CASTTGRDTEAFF
TRBV6-5	.	TRBJ1-5	CASSYVSGQGANQPQHF
TRBV30	.	TRBJ2-5	CAWSVGLAGETQYF
TRBV10-3	.	TRBJ1-5	CAIRNTGAGNQPQHF
TRBV7-9	.	TRBJ2-1	CASSRFQGINEQFF
TRBV3-1	.	TRBJ2-7	CASRFRTQGREAPYEQYF
TRBV6-1	few	TRBJ2-5	CASSGTSGTVETQYF
TRBV4-2	few	TRBJ2-1	CASSQGSGLAGSEQFF
TRBV3-1	.	TRBJ2-3	CATKPRGQTDTQYF
TRBV7-8	many	TRBJ2-7	CASSLADRGPYEQYF
TRBV7-2	few	TRBJ2-3	CASSSGRTGSTDTQYF
TRBV5-8	few	TRBJ2-1	CASSLSLAIGEQFF
TRBV5-1	few	TRBJ2-7	CASSLVGQGSGEQYF
TRBV9	.	TRBJ2-5	CASSVGVHTTQETQYF
TRBV2	.	TRBJ2-1	CASSGLLDSREQFF
TRBV24-1	few	TRBJ2-3	CATSDRPGLAENTDTQYF
TRBV7-9	few	TRBJ2-7	CASSPRKGNNEQYF
TRBV12-3/TRBV12-4	.	TRBJ1-5	CASSSHSNLQPQHF
TRBV6-5	.	TRBJ1-5	CASSYGSGTGYQPQHF
TRBV5-1	.	TRBJ2-7	CASSDRRRPYEQYF
TRBV27	few	TRBJ2-5	CASSFAWGGIQETQYF
TRBV4-3	few	TRBJ1-5	CASSPPDRIQPQHF
TRBV20-1	few	TRBJ2-7	CSARKELAAFYEQYF
TRBV7-9	.	TRBJ2-3	CAAAGFGTDTQYF
TRBV7-2	.	TRBJ2-7	CASRPTDDYEQYF
TRBV5-6	many	TRBJ2-7	CASSLGQRSYEQYF
TRBV7-9	.	TRBJ2-7	CASSLSVAGLSSYEQYF
TRBV6-5	few	TRBJ2-3	CASSYSSGVGTDTQYF
TRBV19	.	TRBJ2-1	CASSTLGEQFF
TRBV27	.	TRBJ2-2	CASTLGMEFAQEANTGELFF
TRBV20-1	.	TRBJ2-7	CSARGFFSYEQYF
TRBV10-3	.	TRBJ1-3	CAIRDRPPSGNTIYF
TRBV6-1	.	TRBJ2-1	CASSERAGGPPREQFF
TRBV27	.	TRBJ2-5	CASSLGIAGGPRETQYF
TRBV24-1	few	TRBJ2-1	CATSPSGRSSYNEQFF